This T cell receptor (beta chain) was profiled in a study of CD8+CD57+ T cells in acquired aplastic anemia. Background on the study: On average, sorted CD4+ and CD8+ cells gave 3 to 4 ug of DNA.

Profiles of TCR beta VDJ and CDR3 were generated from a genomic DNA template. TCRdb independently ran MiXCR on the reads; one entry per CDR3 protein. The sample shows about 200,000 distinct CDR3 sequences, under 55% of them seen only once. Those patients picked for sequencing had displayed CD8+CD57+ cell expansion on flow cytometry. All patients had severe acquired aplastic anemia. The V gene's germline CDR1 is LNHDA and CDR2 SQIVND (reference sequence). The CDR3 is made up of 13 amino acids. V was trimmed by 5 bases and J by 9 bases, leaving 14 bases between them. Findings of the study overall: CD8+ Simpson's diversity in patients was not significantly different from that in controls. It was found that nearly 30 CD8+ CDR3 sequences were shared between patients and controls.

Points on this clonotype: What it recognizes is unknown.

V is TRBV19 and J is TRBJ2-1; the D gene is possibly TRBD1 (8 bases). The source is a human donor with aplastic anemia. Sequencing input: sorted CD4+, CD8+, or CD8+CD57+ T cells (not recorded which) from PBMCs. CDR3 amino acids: CASSQQGGREQFF. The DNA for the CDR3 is TGTGCCAGTAGTCAACAGGGGGGGCGTGAGCAGTTCTTC.